This TCR beta chain appears in the sequencing data of a study of response to subunit inactivated influenza vaccine. General study findings and limits: Few additional T cells are recruited per seasonal influenza vaccination, authors suggested.

TCRdb re-called the RT-PCR reads through MiXCR, storing one row per CDR3 protein. The data hold 500,000 to 600,000 distinct CDR3 sequences, with 11% to 15% observed a single time. The germline V gene encodes CDR1 SQVTM and CDR2 ANQGSEA. This CDR3 is built from 13 residues. The V segment lost 4 bases and the J segment 4 bases; nucleotides outside the gene matches: 7. A word on this clonotype: Its target is unknown.

This chain uses TRBV29-1 with TRBJ2-7; 7 bases align to TRBD1. Sequencing was performed on PBMCs from blood, taken 12 days after vaccination. The source of this sequence is a middle-aged man who received an inactivated influenza vaccine. This chain's CDR3 is CSVAGTELYEQYF. As DNA, the CDR3 is TGCAGCGTTGCCGGGACAGAGTTGTACGAGCAGTACTTC.